The rows below give T cell receptor beta chains drawn from one sample of a study of blood T cell repertoires in COVID-19. TCRdb keeps only in-frame clones here, not all; method: immunoSEQ multiplex PCR. The sample consists of almost 300,000 clones, around 87% of them appearing once. Sequencing was done on a sample of peripheral blood. The source of these receptors is a man aged 65 to 85 with acute or convalescent COVID-19. Both conserved end residues are part of each CDR3. Each record gives: D gene, clone size, J gene, V gene, CDR3 DNA, CDR3 protein. D genes are given only for firm matches. The listing skips clone size in some rows; elsewhere it reads once, few, many or a size class.

>-|-|TRBJ1-2|TRBV30
TGTGCCTGGAGTGTACGAATGCGGGTCCCGAACTATGGCTACACCTTC
CAWSVRMRVPNYGYTF
>TRBD1|-|TRBJ2-1|TRBV6-2/TRBV6-3
TGTGCCAGCAGTACCCAAGGACAGGGGTGGGATGAGCAGTTCTTC
CASSTQGQGWDEQFF
>-|-|TRBJ2-1|TRBV6-2/TRBV6-3
TGTGCCAGCAGCCCCTTGCCCAGATCCAGCTCCTACAATGAGCAGTTCTTC
CASSPLPRSSSYNEQFF
>TRBD1|-|TRBJ1-2|TRBV7-2
TGTGCCAGCAGCCTGTTGGACAGGGTGGGCTATGGCTACACCTTC
CASSLLDRVGYGYTF
>-|once|TRBJ2-4|TRBV28
TGTGCCAGCAGCACCTGGGCCCAGGTTCAGTACTTC
CASSTWAQVQYF
>-|-|TRBJ1-5|TRBV6-5
TGTGCCAGCAGTCGAACAGGGATTCAGCCCCAGCATTTT
CASSRTGIQPQHF
>-|-|TRBJ1-2|TRBV7-9
TGTGCCAGCAGCTTGTCCCGGGACACTTTCTATGGCTACACCTTC
CASSLSRDTFYGYTF
>TRBD1|-|TRBJ2-7|TRBV27
TGTGCCAGCAGTCATCGCCGGGACAGGGGGACCTACGAGCAGTACTTC
CASSHRRDRGTYEQYF
>-|-|TRBJ1-1|TRBV7-9
TGTGCCAGTACCGAAAAGCGGGGGGGCACTGAAGCTTTCTTT
CASTEKRGGTEAFF
>-|-|TRBJ2-5|TRBV2
TGTGCCAGCAGTGGTAACAGCCAAGAGACCCAGTACTTC
CASSGNSQETQYF
>-|-|TRBJ2-3|TRBV6-5
TGTGCCAGCAGCCGAGTAAGCACAGATACGCAGTATTTT
CASSRVSTDTQYF
>TRBD1|-|TRBJ2-2|TRBV7-7
TGTGCCAGCAGCGACAGGGGCGGGGAGCTGTTTTTT
CASSDRGGELFF
>TRBD1|-|TRBJ1-5|TRBV28
TGTGCCAGCAGTCACTACCCCTCGCAGACAGGGAGGTGGTCGGGGCCCCAGCATTTT
CASSHYPSQTGRWSGPQHF
>TRBD2|-|TRBJ2-7|TRBV4-3
TGCGCCAGCAGCTACCGGGGGGGCCTTCCCTACGAGCAGTACTTC
CASSYRGGLPYEQYF
>-|-|TRBJ2-5|TRBV5-1
TGCGCCAGCAGCTCCGGGGACCAAGAGACCCAGTACTTC
CASSSGDQETQYF
>-|-|TRBJ1-4|TRBV5-1
TGCGCCAGCAGCTTTTCGGGATCAACTAATGAAAAACTGTTTTTT
CASSFSGSTNEKLFF
>-|-|TRBJ1-2|TRBV3-1/TRBV3-2
TGTGCCAGCAGCCAAAATGAGGGGGATGACTATGGCTACACCTTC
CASSQNEGDDYGYTF
>TRBD2|-|TRBJ2-3|TRBV29-1
TGCAGCGTTGGAGCGGGGGGAACAGATACGCAGTATTTT
CSVGAGGTDTQYF
>-|-|TRBJ2-4|TRBV18
TGTGCCAGCTCACCTATTTTTCGGGGACTAGCCAAAAACATTCAGTACTTC
CASSPIFRGLAKNIQYF
>TRBD1|-|TRBJ1-2|TRBV4-2
TGTGCCAGCAGCCAAAGTGGACAGGGTACGGGCTATGGCTACACCTTC
CASSQSGQGTGYGYTF
>-|-|TRBJ1-2|TRBV12-3/TRBV12-4
TGTGCCAGCACCCAAAGGGGGAGTGGCTACACCTTC
CASTQRGSGYTF
>-|many|TRBJ1-3|TRBV18
TGTGCCAGCTCACCAACCGCTAGCTCTGGAAACACCATATATTTT
CASSPTASSGNTIYF
>-|-|TRBJ2-2|TRBV11-2
TGTGCCAGCAGCTCCTGGGGGCGAGGCACCGGGGAGCTGTTTTTT
CASSSWGRGTGELFF
>-|-|TRBJ1-2|TRBV7-9
TGTGCCAGCAGCTTAGGATTAGGGGATGGCTACACCTTC
CASSLGLGDGYTF
>TRBD2|-|TRBJ2-1|TRBV29-1
TGCAGCGTTGGGGGGGAGGGTTACAATGAGCAGTTCTTC
CSVGGEGYNEQFF